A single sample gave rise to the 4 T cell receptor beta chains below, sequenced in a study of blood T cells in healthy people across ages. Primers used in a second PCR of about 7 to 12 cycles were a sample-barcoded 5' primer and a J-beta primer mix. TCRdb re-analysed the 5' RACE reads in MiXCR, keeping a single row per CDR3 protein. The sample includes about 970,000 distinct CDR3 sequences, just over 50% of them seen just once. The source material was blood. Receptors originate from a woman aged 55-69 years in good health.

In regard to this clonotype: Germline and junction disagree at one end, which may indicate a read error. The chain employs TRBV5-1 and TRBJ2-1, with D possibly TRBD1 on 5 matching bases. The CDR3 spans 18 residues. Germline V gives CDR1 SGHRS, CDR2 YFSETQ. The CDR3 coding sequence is TGCGCCGGCAGCGAAGCCATCGCAGGGATTTCGGGTGGCAATGAGCAGTTCTTC. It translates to CAGSEAIAGISGGNEQFF.

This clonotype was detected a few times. CDR3 amino acids: CASSYSNSSRPHTQYF. The CDR3 DNA reads TGTGCCAGCAGTTACTCGAACTCTAGCAGGCCACACACGCAGTATTTT. The V and J genes are TRBV6-2 or TRBV6-3 and TRBJ2-3; a possible D gene is TRBD2 (5 bases). The CDR3 has 16 residues. Germline-derived CDR1 and CDR2 are MNHEY and SVGEGT. Trimming shortened V by 0 bases and J by 9 bases, and 19 bases separated the two germline ends.

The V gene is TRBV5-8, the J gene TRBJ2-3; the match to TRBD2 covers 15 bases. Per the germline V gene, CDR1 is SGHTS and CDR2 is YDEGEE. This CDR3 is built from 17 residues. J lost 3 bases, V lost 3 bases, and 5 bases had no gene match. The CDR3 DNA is TGTGCCAGCAGCTCCGGGACTAGCGGGAGGTGGACAGATACGCAGTATTTT. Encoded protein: CASSSGTSGRWTDTQYF.

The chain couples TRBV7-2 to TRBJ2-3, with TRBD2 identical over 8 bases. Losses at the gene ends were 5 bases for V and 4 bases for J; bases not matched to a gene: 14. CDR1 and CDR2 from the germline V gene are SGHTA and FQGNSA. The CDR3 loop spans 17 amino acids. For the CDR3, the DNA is TGTGCCAGCAGCAACAGAGTTGCGGGAGGAGGCCCAGATACGCAGTATTTT. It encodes CASSNRVAGGGPDTQYF.